The 15 T cell receptor beta chains below all came from one sample that was sequenced in a study of T cell responses to AZD1222 COVID-19 vaccine. The method was immunoSEQ multiplex PCR; TCRdb's version includes in-frame clones alone and lacks a portion of them. The profile shows about 150,000 clones, roughly 89% of them singletons. This sample comprised peripheral blood, obtained on day 0 of AZD1222 vaccination. These receptors came from an adult in good health.

The chain employs TRBV27 and TRBJ2-7; no reliable D call. The germline V gene has CDR1 MNHEY and CDR2 SMNVEV (reference sequence). Trimming cost V 5 bases and J 3 bases, with 17 bases left between them. This CDR3 contains 15 residues. Written as DNA, the CDR3 is TGTGCCAGCAGTCTTACCACCGCAAGTCGCTACGAGCAGTACTTC. This translates into CASSLTTASRYEQYF.

The genes are TRBV19 and TRBJ2-6, with D tentatively TRBD1 (6 bases). Looked up from germline, CDR1 is LNHDA and CDR2 is SQIVND (reference sequence). The length of the CDR3 is 16 residues. V was pared by 4 bases and J by 1 base, with 11 bases between. This CDR3 reads CASSRIGGSGANVLTF. CDR3 DNA: TGTGCCAGTAGTAGGATAGGGGGTTCTGGGGCCAACGTCCTGACTTTC. Using reference TRBV19 and TRBJ2-6 for the parts outside the CDR3, the full variable domain is DGGITQSPKYLFRKEGQNVTLSCEQNLNHDAMYWYRQDPGQGLRLIYYSQIVNDFQKGDIAEGYSVSREKKESFPLTVTSAQKNPTAFYLCASSRIGGSGANVLTFGAGSRLTVL.

The gene calls are TRBV27 and TRBJ2-7, with 9 nucleotides matching TRBD2. Germline V CDR1 and CDR2: MNHEY, SMNVEV (reference sequence). The ends lost 6 bases at V and 0 bases at J; junction bases unmatched: 3. The CDR3 sequence is 14 residues long. The CDR3 nucleotides are TGTGCCAGCAGGGGGACTAGCAGCTCCTACGAGCAGTACTTC. It specifies CASRGTSSSYEQYF.

J is TRBJ2-5 and V is TRBV19; D is ambiguous. CDR3 length: 14 residues. CDR1 and CDR2 (germline): LNHDA, SQIVND (reference sequence). V was pared by 5 bases and J by 1 base, with 11 bases between. The CDR3 here is CASSVQVSQETQYF. The CDR3 DNA is TGTGCCAGTAGTGTTCAGGTATCCCAAGAGACCCAGTACTTC.

This clone has a single count. The chain couples TRBV7-6 to TRBJ2-7; perhaps D is TRBD1 or TRBD2 (5 bases each). Trimming stripped 3 bases from V and 6 bases from J, with 18 bases between. The CDR3 is 15 amino acids. Germline V lookup: CDR1 SGHVS, CDR2 FNYEAQ. In nucleotides, the CDR3 is TGTGCCAGCAGCTTCTCCCGGGACCCCACAAGCGAGCAGTACTTC. Translating gives CASSFSRDPTSEQYF.

The chain links TRBV19 to TRBJ2-2; 10 bases map to TRBD2. After removal of 6 bases from V and 1 base from J, the junction contained 5 bases not matched to a gene. The CDR3 is 16 amino acids. The germline V gene encodes CDR1 LNHDA and CDR2 SQIVND (reference sequence). The CDR3 region has the DNA TGTGCCAGTAGCCGTATAGCGGGAGGGAACACCGGGGAGCTGTTTTTT. Its translation is CASSRIAGGNTGELFF. Looking up the rest from reference TRBV19 and TRBJ2-2 gives the full variable domain: DGGITQSPKYLFRKEGQNVTLSCEQNLNHDAMYWYRQDPGQGLRLIYYSQIVNDFQKGDIAEGYSVSREKKESFPLTVTSAQKNPTAFYLCASSRIAGGNTGELFFGEGSRLTVL.

This chain links TRBV12-1 with TRBJ1-3. TRBV12-1 is a pseudogene. This CDR3 is built from 16 residues. CDR3 residues: CASSFRVRCRGNTIYF. CDR3 coding DNA: TGTGCCAGCAGCTTTAGGGTCCGGTGTCGTGGAAACACCATATATTTT.

The chain is built from TRBV7-8 and TRBJ1-3, with D unresolved. The germline CDR1 and CDR2 sequences are SGHVS and FQNEAQ. This CDR3 is built from 12 residues. Trimming removed 8 bases at V and 0 bases at J, with 5 bases between. The CDR3 is CASRDSGNTIYF. CDR3 bases: TGTGCCAGCCGGGACTCTGGAAACACCATATATTTT.

The chain links TRBV7-2 to TRBJ1-2, with TRBD1 as a possible D gene (5 bases). The CDR3 extends over 15 amino acids. Per germline, CDR1 SGHTA and CDR2 FQGNSA. Trimming removed 5 bases at V and 7 bases at J, with 20 bases between. The CDR3 here is CASSPGTGLVGGYTF. The CDR3 DNA follows: TGTGCCAGCAGCCCTGGGACCGGCCTCGTAGGTGGCTACACCTTC.

This sequence joins TRBV5-5 and TRBJ2-7; D is undetermined. Trimming cost V 2 bases and J 5 bases, with 14 bases left between them. Looked up from germline, CDR1 is SGHKS and CDR2 is YYEKEE (reference sequence). The CDR3 consists of 14 residues. The CDR3 DNA reads TGTGCCAGCAGCTTAGGCGATTTAAGGAACGAGCAGTACTTC. It codes for CASSLGDLRNEQYF.

As for this clone: A read error may account for a junction end that differs from germline. The chain recombines TRBV7-7 with TRBJ2-5, with a possible D match to TRBD2 (7 bases). Germline CDR1 is SSHAT and CDR2 is FNYEAQ (reference sequence). The CDR3 has 15 amino acids. In nucleotides, the CDR3 is TGTGCTAGCAGCCTTTCGGGGGGCCGCGGAGAGACCCAGTACTTC. As protein: CASSLSGGRGETQYF.

Concerning this clone: This sample includes further DNA sequences coding for the same CDR3. J is TRBJ2-7 and V is TRBV7-9; perhaps TRBD2 as D (6 bases). Germline V gene sequence: CDR1 SEHNR, CDR2 FQNEAQ (reference sequence). The V and J ends lost 5 bases and 1 base respectively, with 9 bases between them. The CDR3 covers 13 residues. The CDR3 DNA follows: TGTGCCAGCAGCCCGGGACTTTCCTACGAGCAGTACTTC. Residues: CASSPGLSYEQYF.

The CDR3 nucleotides are TGTGCCAGCAGCTTAGGATCGAGGGGGCGGACCGGGGAGCTGTTTTTT. Translated, it gives CASSLGSRGRTGELFF. The chain carries TRBV11-2 and TRBJ2-2, with 7 bases aligning to TRBD1. Germline trimming cut 1 base from V and 5 bases from J; bases unmatched to any gene: 7. Germline CDR1 SGHAT, CDR2 FQNNGV. The CDR3 covers 16 residues.

This clone occurred once. The rearrangement uses TRBV28 and TRBJ2-7; D is perhaps TRBD2 (6 bases). Deletions cut 2 bases from V and 2 bases from J, with 13 bases between. CDR1 and CDR2 from the germline V gene are MDHEN and SYDVKM. The CDR3 runs 15 residues. The CDR3 loop reads CASSLMAGLTYEQYF. Written as DNA, the CDR3 is TGTGCCAGCAGTTTAATGGCGGGGCTAACCTACGAGCAGTACTTC.

The J gene is TRBJ2-1, the V gene TRBV28; 8 bases fit TRBD2. The germline V gene encodes CDR1 MDHEN and CDR2 SYDVKM. Trimming removed 6 bases from V and 7 bases from J; junction bases left unmatched: 14. This CDR3 comprises 16 residues. CDR3 coding DNA: TGTGCCAGCAGCCCCGTCAGCGGGAGCATACGGAATGAGCAGTTCTTC. This sequence encodes CASSPVSGSIRNEQFF.